The present T cell receptor beta chain was sequenced within a study of kidney transplant recipient with SARS-CoV-2 infection. This clonotype occurred many times. From the reads, TCRdb called clonotypes with MiXCR, one entry per CDR3 protein. Of under 300,000 distinct CDR3 sequences in the sample, around 28% are singletons; the top ten hold more than 6.5%. This CDR3 has 17 residues. V was shortened by 3 bases and J by 6 bases, with 24 bases between the two germline ends. Germline V gene lookup returns CDR1 DFQATT and CDR2 SNEGSKA (reference sequence). The receptor was derived from a male patient aged 25-45 years who had COVID-19 and was a kidney transplant recipient. Some T cells may originate from the graft donor. V is TRBV20-1 and J is TRBJ2-1, with TRBD2 as a possible D gene (7 bases). The sequencing used a blood sample, collected at baseline and on day 111 from a kidney transplant recipient. The CDR3 is CSARNLLGGGQVNEQFF. CDR3 nucleotide sequence: TGCAGTGCTAGGAACTTGTTAGGGGGGGGGCAGGTCAATGAGCAGTTCTTC.